The clone carrying this T cell receptor beta chain showed up just a few times. This sample was included in a study of blood T cell repertoires in COVID-19. About the study: PBMCs, B-cell-depleted T cells, or T cells provided the cDNA or gDNA that made up the material.

CDR3 length: 14 amino acids. V dropped 6 bases and J dropped 0; count of bases not matched to a gene: 2. Germline loops: CDR1 SEHNR, CDR2 FQNEAQ (reference sequence). Generated by immunoSEQ multiplex PCR, the TCRdb table keeps only in-frame clones and is missing some. The repertoire holds 250,000 to 300,000 clones, with approximately 88% as singletons. The sequence derives from a middle-aged man with acute or convalescent COVID-19. The sequenced sample consisted of peripheral blood. V is TRBV7-9 and J is TRBJ1-3; 7 bases map to TRBD1. This chain's CDR3 is CASRTGNSGNTIYF. CDR3 bases: TGTGCCAGCAGGACAGGGAACTCTGGAAACACCATATATTTT.